The 4 T cell receptor beta chains listed next were all sequenced from one sample in a study of cytomegalovirus exposure and HLA in healthy donors. Primers for the PCR totalled 60 Vbeta and 13 Jbeta. Generated by immunoSEQ multiplex PCR, the TCRdb table keeps only in-frame clones and is missing some. Of roughly 160,000 clones in the sample, approximately 79% were seen once. The sequenced material came from PBMCs. The receptors derive from a man aged 50 or older in good health and CMV-seropositive.

As DNA, the CDR3 is TGTGCCAGCAGCCTCAGACAGGAGAACTACAATGAGCAGTTCTTC. It specifies CASSLRQENYNEQFF. The rearrangement links TRBV5-4 to TRBJ2-1; possibly TRBD1 for D (6 bases). V was clipped by 4 bases and J by 3 bases, with 14 bases between them. Germline V lookup: CDR1 SGHNT, CDR2 YYREEE (reference sequence). The CDR3 is made up of 15 amino acids.

This clone was seen once. For the CDR3, the DNA is TGTGCCAGCAGTTTACACCGAGAAGGGGCCAACACCGGGGAGCTGTTTTTT. Its protein product is CASSLHREGANTGELFF. The V call is TRBV28, the J call TRBJ2-2, with D possibly TRBD1 on 5 matching bases. The V gene lost 2 bases and the J gene lost 2 bases, with 15 bases spanning the gap. Germline assignment: CDR1 MDHEN and CDR2 SYDVKM. The CDR3 spans 17 residues.

This clone occurred a few times. The V call is TRBV6-5, the J call TRBJ1-1, with TRBD1 matching 7 bases. This CDR3 has 15 residues. Unmatched junction bases numbered 9, after V lost 7 bases and J lost 1 base. CDR1 and CDR2 from the germline V gene are MNHEY and SVGAGI. The CDR3 here is CASTKTGLGNTEAFF. The CDR3, as DNA: TGTGCCAGCACCAAGACAGGGCTTGGGAACACTGAAGCTTTCTTT.

The J gene is TRBJ2-7, the V gene TRBV5-1; a weak D match, TRBD1 (5 bases). The CDR3 has 15 amino acids. V was clipped by 3 bases and J by 2 bases, with 15 bases between them. Germline CDR1 is SGHRS and CDR2 is YFSETQ. The CDR3 protein is CASSSGETATYEQYF. CDR3 in DNA: TGCGCCAGCAGCTCGGGCGAGACAGCAACCTACGAGCAGTACTTC.